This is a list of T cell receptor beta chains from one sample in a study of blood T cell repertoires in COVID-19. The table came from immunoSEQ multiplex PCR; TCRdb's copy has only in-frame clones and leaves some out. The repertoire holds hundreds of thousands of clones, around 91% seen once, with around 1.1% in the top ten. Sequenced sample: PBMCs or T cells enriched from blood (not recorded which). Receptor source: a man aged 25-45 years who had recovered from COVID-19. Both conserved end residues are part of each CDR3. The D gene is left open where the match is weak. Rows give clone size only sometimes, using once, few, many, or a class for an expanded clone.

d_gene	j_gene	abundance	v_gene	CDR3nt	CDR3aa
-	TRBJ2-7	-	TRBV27	TGTGCCAGCAGTTTAGTAGGGGGACGATACGAGCAGTACTTC	CASSLVGGRYEQYF
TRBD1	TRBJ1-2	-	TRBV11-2	TGTGCCAGCAGCACTTACAAGGGACAGGGGGCCGCCTATGGCTACACCTTC	CASSTYKGQGAAYGYTF
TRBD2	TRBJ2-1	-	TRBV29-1	TGCAGCGTTCGGGGCCGGGCTAGCGGGAGTACGGATGAGCAGTTCTTC	CSVRGRASGSTDEQFF
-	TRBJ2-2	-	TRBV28	TGTGCCAGCACCCCTGGGAGCACCGGGGAGCTGTTTTTT	CASTPGSTGELFF
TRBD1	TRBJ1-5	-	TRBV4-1	TGCGCCAGCAGCCAAAGCCCCCGGACAGGCGATCAGCCCCAGCATTTT	CASSQSPRTGDQPQHF
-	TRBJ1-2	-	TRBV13	TGTGCCAGCAGCTTAGGGGGTGGGCTAAGGGGCTACACCTTC	CASSLGGGLRGYTF
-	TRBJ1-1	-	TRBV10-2	TGCGCCAGCAAAGTTGGTCAGGCAGGCGAAGCTTTCTTT	CASKVGQAGEAFF
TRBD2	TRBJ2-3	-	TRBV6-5	TGTGCCAGCAATCCGGGAGGGGCTGGAAGTGCGCAGTATTTT	CASNPGGAGSAQYF
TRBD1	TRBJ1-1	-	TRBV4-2	TGTGCCAGCAGCCAAGATCAAGGGGCAGGGGGTTGGACTGAAGCTTTCTTT	CASSQDQGAGGWTEAFF
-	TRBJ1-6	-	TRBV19	TGTGCCAGTAGTATTTTGCAGGCGAAGTCCTATAATTCACCCCTCCACTTT	CASSILQAKSYNSPLHF
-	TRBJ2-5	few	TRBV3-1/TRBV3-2	TGTGCCAGCAGCCAAGAAGCTAGGTCCATGGCGTCCCAGTACTTC	CASSQEARSMASQYF